This TCR beta chain is from a study of T-cell reconstitution after alpha-beta-depleted transplantation in children. Unique molecular identifiers featured in how the TCRbeta library was prepared. TCRdb reanalysed the PCR reads using MiXCR and keeps one entry per CDR3 protein. Here the sample spans about 290,000 distinct CDR3 sequences, over 9.5% being singletons. The CDR3 contains 20 residues. CDR1 is SGHRS and CDR2 is YFSETQ in the germline V gene. Trimming removed 4 bases from V and 3 bases from J, with 32 bases in between. Ten or more counts support this clonotype. Antigen specificity is unknown. The study, taken as a whole, reports: Newly produced T cells mostly provided counts and TCRbeta diversity after one year, as hyperexpanded clones declined. Where alpha-beta T cells came from about two months after transplant was reportedly several hundred expanded graft clones. Several patients had high TCRbeta diversity at day 60; it came from surviving recipient T cells and thymic progenitors.

This TCR was recovered from a boy under two years old with acute myeloid leukemia, due to receive a stem cell transplant. The rearrangement uses TRBV5-1 and TRBJ2-7; a possible D gene is TRBD1 (5 bases). The sequencing used PBMCs, collected before TCRalphabeta/CD19-depleted stem cell transplant. CDR3 nucleotides: TGCGCCAGCAGCATCCCCCCATCGGGCCCATGGAGTCGAGACAGCTACGAGCAGTACTTC. Its translation is CASSIPPSGPWSRDSYEQYF. Looking up the rest from reference TRBV5-1 and TRBJ2-7 gives the full variable domain: KAGVTQTPRYLIKTRGQQVTLSCSPISGHRSVSWYQQTPGQGLQFLFEYFSETQRNKGNFPGRFSGRQFSNSRSEMNVSTLELGDSALYLCASSIPPSGPWSRDSYEQYFGPGTRLTVT.